This T cell receptor (beta chain) was recovered during a study of T-cell memory formation after mild COVID-19 (dated by TCRdb to the early 2020s). In the study overall: TCR sequence clusters from the two donors were largely donor specific. In two donors, T-cell clones that expanded and contracted after mild COVID-19 were followed by sequencing TCRalpha and TCRbeta repertoires longitudinally. Two young, previously healthy adult volunteers, one female and one male, were included in the cohort. Points the paper makes about the study in general: Contracting CD4+ clones were found mainly in CM and EM memory subsets, while CD8+ clones were enriched in EMRA. The study covered only a couple of mild cases, and larger cohorts including severe cases with pre-infection samples were considered necessary. From day 15 to 85, contracting clones showed balanced CD4/CD8 phenotypes, whereas a second wave of clones that expanded from day 15 to 37 leaned towards CD4+. SARS-CoV-2 specificity of the second-wave clones peaking on day 37 was not confirmed. Some responding clones were detected in pre-infection memory, which suggested that pre-existing cross-reactive memory T cells had joined the SARS-CoV-2 response.

Regarding this clonotype: Its antigen is currently not known. Base-call qualities are not available, and no considerably larger clone is one nucleotide away.

The run used an Illumina NovaSeq 6000. Using 5'RACE with constant-segment primers, TCRalpha and TCRbeta cDNA libraries were constructed, with sample barcodes and unique molecular identifiers added in the process. RNA was extracted from every sample with Trizol reagent. Library amplification was performed in two PCR steps, and a second sample barcode and Illumina TruSeq adapters were introduced in the second step. Sequencing of libraries was performed on an Illumina NovaSeq with 2 x 150 bp paired-end reads. Per the source publication's procedure: With migec v1.2.7, reads were demultiplexed and then collapsed into UMI-guided consensus sequences. Using mixcr v2.1.11, the UMI consensuses were aligned to TRA and TRB V and J templates and assembled into clonotypes. A clonotype was counted as expanded or contracted only if both edgeR and NoisET called the change significant, with noise models trained on biological replicates. For edgeR calls, the thresholds were a false discovery rate-adjusted p below 0.01 and a log2 fold-change of 1. As an exploratory analysis of dynamics, max-normalized trajectories of the 1000 most abundant clonotypes were examined with PCA combined with hierarchical clustering. Separately sequenced CD4+ and CD8+ repertoires were used to assign the CD4 or CD8 phenotype of responding clones. TCRdb's own reprocessing of the public reads used fastp at Q25 and MiXCR and kept productive beta chains. CDR3 protein sequences are deduplicated, and each keeps its most common genes and DNA. TCRdb's processing, not the authors' own work, is the source of the V and J calls. This sample has around 150,000 distinct CDR3 sequences in its table, and 14% of those were observed once. The top ten hold over 12% of the sample.

Ficoll-Paque density gradient centrifugation was used to isolate PBMCs. V is pruned by 0 bases and J by 0 bases, leaving 6 bases of the junction without a gene match. The germline V gene (reference sequence) specifies SGHKS as CDR1 and YYEKEE as CDR2. From its cysteine to its phenylalanine, the CDR3 spans 17 amino acids. The kept DNA is CDR3 alone, 51 bases in frame from the first base. The TCR was taken from an adult woman who had mild COVID-19 (a few samples of this study predate the infection). The sample titles of this study are shuffled in the database, so cell type and time point are left out; the donor was told from shared clones. Sequenced material: PBMCs or a T cell subset sorted from them (not recorded which). Recombination connected TRBV5-5 to TRBJ1-5, with 7 bases aligning to TRBD1. The DNA is as follows: TGTGCCAGCAGCTTGGAACAGGGGAGGCTTAGCAATCAGCCCCAGCATTTT. This encodes CASSLEQGRLSNQPQHF. The reference TRBV5-5 and TRBJ1-5 proteins fill in what lies around the CDR3, so the full variable domain reads DAGVTQSPTHLIKTRGQQVTLRCSPISGHKSVSWYQQVLGQGPQFIFQYYEKEERGRGNFPDRFSARQFPNYSSELNVNALLLGDSALYLCASSLEQGRLSNQPQHFGDGTRLSIL.